The 14 T cell receptor beta chains in this list originate from one sample, sequenced in a study of identifying expanded T cells in peripheral blood. Profiled with immunoSEQ multiplex PCR; TCRdb holds only in-frame clones, not every one. There are 120,000 or so clones in the sample; approximately 88% occur only once, and approximately 3% lies in the top ten. Specimen: blood. These receptors were collected from a person aged 18 to 70 in good health.

The gene calls are TRBV9 and TRBJ1-1; no reliable D call. V lost 1 base, J lost 3 bases, and 10 bases lay in between. The CDR3 is made up of 14 amino acids. The germline gives CDR1 SGDLS, CDR2 YYNGEE. CDR3 bases: TGTGCCAGCAGCGTACATGACTCATACACTGAAGCTTTCTTT. The encoded protein is CASSVHDSYTEAFF.

V usage is TRBV6-5 and J usage is TRBJ1-4; TRBD1 is a possible D gene (6 bases). V lost 8 bases and J lost 4, with 11 bases in between. CDR3 length: 13 residues. Germline V lookup: CDR1 MNHEY, CDR2 SVGAGI. The CDR3 coding sequence is TGTGCCAGCGCAGGACAGAATAATGAAAAACTGTTTTTT. It codes for CASAGQNNEKLFF.

This chain links TRBV7-9 with TRBJ2-3; D possibly corresponds to TRBD1 (5 bases). This CDR3 region has 14 residues. Germline V gives CDR1 SEHNR, CDR2 FQNEAQ (reference sequence). V lost 5 bases, J lost 2 bases, and 11 bases lay in between. CDR3 nucleotide sequence: TGTGCCAGCAGCCGACGACAGTACACAGATACGCAGTATTTT. This codes for CASSRRQYTDTQYF. Supplemented by reference TRBV7-9 and TRBJ2-3, the full variable domain reads DTGVSQNPRHKITKRGQNVTFRCDPISEHNRLYWYRQTLGQGPEFLTYFQNEAQLEKSRLLSDRFSAERPKGSFSTLEIQRTEQGDSAMYLCASSRRQYTDTQYFGPGTRLTVL.

This sequence joins TRBV4-3 and TRBJ2-6; D call uncertain. Germline-derived CDR1 and CDR2 are LGHNA and YSLEER. The CDR3 loop spans 22 amino acids. V lost 3 bases and J lost 0, with 27 bases in between. CDR3: CASSQRSPRQSYSLSGANVLTF. CDR3 DNA: TGCGCCAGCAGCCAGAGGAGCCCACGGCAATCCTACTCTCTCTCTGGGGCCAACGTCCTGACTTTC.

V and J are TRBV7-9 and TRBJ2-5; TRBD2 matches at 7 bases. J gave up 1 base and V 2 bases, and 4 bases lay outside the gene matches. CDR1 is SEHNR and CDR2 is FQNEAQ in the germline V gene (reference sequence). The CDR3 consists of 15 residues. CDR3 sequence reads: CASSLRWGGQETQYF. CDR3 coding DNA: TGTGCCAGCAGCTTAAGGTGGGGGGGCCAAGAGACCCAGTACTTC.

Only a few counts were recorded for this clone. CDR3 sequence: CASSYSGARPYEQYF. CDR3 DNA: TGTGCCAGCAGTTACTCGGGGGCCAGACCCTACGAGCAGTACTTC. The genes are TRBV6-5 and TRBJ2-7, with a weak D call TRBD1 (6 bases). The V and J ends lost 0 bases and 2 bases respectively, with 11 bases between them. Germline V gene data show CDR1 as MNHEY and CDR2 as SVGAGI. CDR3 length: 15 residues.

This clone came up once. This chain uses TRBV18 with TRBJ1-3; 9 nucleotides agree with TRBD1. This CDR3 region has 17 residues. The ends lost 1 base at V and 5 bases at J; junction bases unmatched: 9. Germline V gene lookup returns CDR1 KGHSH and CDR2 LQKENI. The CDR3 nucleotides are TGTGCCAGCTCACCACAAGACCGGGACAGGGTACGAAACACCATATATTTT. Amino acids: CASSPQDRDRVRNTIYF.

The gene calls are TRBV18 and TRBJ2-5; a possible D gene is TRBD1 (6 bases). Germline CDR1 is KGHSH and CDR2 is LQKENI. CDR3 length equals 14 residues. Deletions cut 6 bases from V and 4 bases from J, with 15 bases between. This CDR3 reads CASSHREGGETQYF. In nucleotides, the CDR3 is TGTGCCAGCTCCCACAGGGAAGGAGGAGAGACCCAGTACTTC.

The chain is built from TRBV27 and TRBJ1-5; weak D call: TRBD1 (5 bases). Germline CDR1 MNHEY, CDR2 SMNVEV (reference sequence). The CDR3 extends over 15 amino acids. Trimming pared 0 bases from V and 7 bases from J, leaving 13 bases between. The CDR3 DNA sequence: TGTGCCAGCAGTTTATCGGCAGGGAATCTGCAGCCCCAGCATTTT. Residues: CASSLSAGNLQPQHF.

The rearrangement uses TRBV7-2 and TRBJ1-1; a possible D gene is TRBD1 (5 bases). V dropped 3 bases and J dropped 11 bases, with 16 bases sitting between them. Germline V CDR1 and CDR2: SGHTA, FQGNSA. The CDR3 sequence is 13 residues long. CDR3: CASSFGSRGEAFF. The CDR3 DNA sequence: TGTGCCAGCAGCTTCGGAAGCCGAGGGGAGGCTTTCTTT.

The chain uses TRBV19 and TRBJ1-1; 7 bases are shared with TRBD1. Germline CDR1 LNHDA, CDR2 SQIVND (reference sequence). The CDR3 loop spans 16 amino acids. The junction had 17 bases not matched to a gene; V was cut back by 9 bases and J by 4 bases. CDR3 loop: CASQVSRGGWSTEAFF. CDR3 DNA: TGTGCCAGCCAGGTTAGCAGGGGGGGCTGGAGCACTGAAGCTTTCTTT.

This clone was seen just once. Its ends do not fully match the called genes, so a read error is possible. The chain combines TRBV7-6 with TRBJ2-3; either TRBD1 or TRBD2 may fit D (6 bases each). Germline-derived CDR1 and CDR2 are SGHVS and FNYEAQ. The CDR3 covers 16 residues. CDR3 loop: CASTLVSGGRTDTQYF. In nucleotides, the CDR3 is TGTGCCAGCACCTTAGTGTCCGGGGGCCGGACAGATACGCAGTATTTT. The complete variable domain, with remaining parts taken from reference TRBV7-6 and TRBJ2-3, reads GAGVSQSPRYKVTKRGQDVALRCDPISGHVSLYWYRQALGQGPEFLTYFNYEAQQDKSGLPNDRFSAERPEGSISTLTIQRTEQRDSAMYRCASTLVSGGRTDTQYFGPGTRLTVL.

The J gene is TRBJ1-1, the V gene TRBV4-1; a possible D gene is TRBD1 (5 bases). CDR3 length: 14 amino acids. The V end was cut by 6 bases, the J end by 0 bases, with 11 bases between. Looked up from germline, CDR1 is MGHRA and CDR2 is YSYEKL. CDR3 DNA: TGCGCCAGCAGGGCCGACAGCATGAACACTGAAGCTTTCTTT. Protein sequence: CASRADSMNTEAFF.

This sequence joins TRBV7-9 and TRBJ1-2; D is unclear. Germline lookup yields CDR1 SEHNR and CDR2 FQNEAQ (reference sequence). Trimming cost V 5 bases and J 3 bases, with 13 bases left between them. The CDR3 totals 14 residues. CDR3 bases: TGTGCCAGCAGCCCGGGGTCCTTGCACTATGGCTACACCTTC. It codes for CASSPGSLHYGYTF.